This T cell receptor beta chain was found in a study of CD8 T cells in ankylosing spondylitis. Study observations and caveats: A TCR beta motif made of under 10 highly homologous variants seemed typical of ankylosing spondylitis blood. In synovial fluid and blood from reactive arthritis, some motif variants were previously reported.

Libraries for TCR beta were made by quantitative 5'-RACE with molecular barcodes. TCRdb re-derived calls from the 5' RACE reads in MiXCR, one entry per CDR3 protein. Among 100,000 to 150,000 distinct CDR3 sequences listed, roughly 15% were seen once. With 3 bases removed from V and 5 bases from J, the gap between germline ends came to 13 bases. The length of the CDR3 is 13 residues. Germline V gene lookup returns CDR1 SQVTM and CDR2 ANQGSEA. A word on this clonotype: The target antigen is unknown.

This rearrangement joins TRBV29-1 to TRBJ2-5; no definite D call. The sequenced material came from blood, either unsorted or a sorted T cell fraction (not recorded which). The origin of this receptor is a female donor with ankylosing spondylitis or in good health (not recorded which). DNA for the CDR3: TGCAGCGTTGACCTGGCCCTCAGGGAGACCCAGTACTTC. It translates to CSVDLALRETQYF.